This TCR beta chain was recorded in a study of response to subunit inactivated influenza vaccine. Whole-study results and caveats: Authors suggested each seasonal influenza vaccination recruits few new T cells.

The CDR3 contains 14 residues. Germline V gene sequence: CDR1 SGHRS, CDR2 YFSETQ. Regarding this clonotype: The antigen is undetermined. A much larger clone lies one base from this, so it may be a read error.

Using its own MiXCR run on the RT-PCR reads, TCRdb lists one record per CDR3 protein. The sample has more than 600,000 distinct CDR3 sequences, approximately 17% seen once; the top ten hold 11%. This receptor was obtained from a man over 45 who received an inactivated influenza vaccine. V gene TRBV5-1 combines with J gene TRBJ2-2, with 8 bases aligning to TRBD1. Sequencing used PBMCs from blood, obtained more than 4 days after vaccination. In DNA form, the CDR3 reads TGCGCCAGCAGCTGGACAGGGAACACCGGGGAGATGTTTTTT. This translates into CASSWTGNTGEMFF.